What follows is one T cell receptor (beta chain) and its context. Its antigen is not identified. The sample originates from a study of cytomegalovirus exposure and HLA in healthy donors. Whole-study results and caveats: Reports state that TCR beta sequences accurately predicted most subjects' HLA-A and HLA-B alleles.

PCR used 60 Vbeta primers and 13 Jbeta primers. Measured with immunoSEQ multiplex PCR; TCRdb has only the in-frame clones, and not every one. The sample data list approximately 140,000 clones. The CDR3 has 16 amino acids. This chain links TRBV21-1 with TRBJ1-1; TRBD1 was called by the table and not checked on the DNA. TRBV21-1 is recorded as a pseudogene. What was sequenced was PBMCs. The TCR originated in a woman aged 40 to 50 in good health and CMV-seronegative. CDR3 sequence: CASSNRPDRGDTEAFF. CDR3 nucleotide sequence: TGTGCCAGCAGCAACCGCCCAGACAGGGGGGACACTGAAGCTTTCTTT.